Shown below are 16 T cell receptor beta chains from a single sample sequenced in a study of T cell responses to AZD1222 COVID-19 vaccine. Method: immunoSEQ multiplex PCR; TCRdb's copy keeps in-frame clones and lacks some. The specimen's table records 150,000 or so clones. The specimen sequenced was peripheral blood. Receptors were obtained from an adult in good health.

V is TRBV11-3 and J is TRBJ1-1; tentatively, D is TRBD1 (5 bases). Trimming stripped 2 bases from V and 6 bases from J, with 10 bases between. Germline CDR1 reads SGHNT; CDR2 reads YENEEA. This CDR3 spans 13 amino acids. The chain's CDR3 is CASSLMGRAEAFF. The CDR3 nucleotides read TGTGCCAGCAGCTTAATGGGGCGGGCTGAAGCTTTCTTT. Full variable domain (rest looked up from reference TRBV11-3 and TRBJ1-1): EAGVVQSPRYKIIEKKQPVAFWCNPISGHNTLYWYLQNLGQGPELLIRYENEEAVDDSQLPKDRFSAERLKGVDSTLKIQPAELGDSAVYLCASSLMGRAEAFFGQGTRLTVV.

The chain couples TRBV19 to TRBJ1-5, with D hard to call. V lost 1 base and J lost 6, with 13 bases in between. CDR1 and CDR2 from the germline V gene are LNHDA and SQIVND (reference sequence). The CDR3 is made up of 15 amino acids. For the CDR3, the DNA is TGTGCCAGTAGTATAGGGGCCGACGGAGGTCAGCCCCAGCATTTT. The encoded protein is CASSIGADGGQPQHF.

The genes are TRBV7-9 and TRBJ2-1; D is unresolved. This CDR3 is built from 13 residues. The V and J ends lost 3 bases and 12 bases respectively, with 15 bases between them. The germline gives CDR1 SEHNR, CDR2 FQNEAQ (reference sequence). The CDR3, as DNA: TGTGCCAGCAGCTTTGGTATAGATGCCTCGCAGTTCTTC. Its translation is CASSFGIDASQFF.

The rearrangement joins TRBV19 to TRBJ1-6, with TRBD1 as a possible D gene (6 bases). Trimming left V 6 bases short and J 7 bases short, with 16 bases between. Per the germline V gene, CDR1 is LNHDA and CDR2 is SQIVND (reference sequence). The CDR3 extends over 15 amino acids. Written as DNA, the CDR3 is TGTGCCAGTAGCTCACTGGGCAGGGGAAATTCACCCCTCCACTTT. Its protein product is CASSSLGRGNSPLHF. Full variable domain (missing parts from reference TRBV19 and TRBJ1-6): DGGITQSPKYLFRKEGQNVTLSCEQNLNHDAMYWYRQDPGQGLRLIYYSQIVNDFQKGDIAEGYSVSREKKESFPLTVTSAQKNPTAFYLCASSSLGRGNSPLHFGNGTRLTVT.

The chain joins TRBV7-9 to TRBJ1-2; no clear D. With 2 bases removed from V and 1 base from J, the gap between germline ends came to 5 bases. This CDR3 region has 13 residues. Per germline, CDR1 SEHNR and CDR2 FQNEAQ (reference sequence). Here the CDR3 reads CASSLSSNYGYTF. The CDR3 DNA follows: TGTGCCAGCAGCTTATCCAGTAACTATGGCTACACCTTC.

This chain's CDR3 is CASSLVAGVIPSGANVLTF. CDR3 in DNA: TGCGCCAGCAGCTTGGTTGCGGGGGTGATACCCTCTGGGGCCAACGTCCTGACTTTC. The V gene is TRBV5-1, the J gene TRBJ2-6; 7 bases fit TRBD2. Trimming removed 0 bases from V and 0 bases from J; junction bases left unmatched: 9. Germline V gene data show CDR1 as SGHRS and CDR2 as YFSETQ. CDR3 size: 19 residues. Drawing the rest from reference TRBV5-1 and TRBJ2-6, the complete variable domain is KAGVTQTPRYLIKTRGQQVTLSCSPISGHRSVSWYQQTPGQGLQFLFEYFSETQRNKGNFPGRFSGRQFSNSRSEMNVSTLELGDSALYLCASSLVAGVIPSGANVLTFGAGSRLTVL.

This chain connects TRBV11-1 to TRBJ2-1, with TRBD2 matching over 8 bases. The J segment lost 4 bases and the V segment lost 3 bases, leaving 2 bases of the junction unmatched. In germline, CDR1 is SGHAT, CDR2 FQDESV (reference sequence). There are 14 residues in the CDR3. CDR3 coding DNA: TGTGCCAGCAGCTTCCGGGGGGGGTACAATGAGCAGTTCTTC. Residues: CASSFRGGYNEQFF.

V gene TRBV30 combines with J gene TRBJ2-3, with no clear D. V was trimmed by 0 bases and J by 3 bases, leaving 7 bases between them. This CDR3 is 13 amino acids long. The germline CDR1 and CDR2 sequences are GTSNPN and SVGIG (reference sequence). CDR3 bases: TGTGCCTGGAGTGTAGGGTCAACAGATACGCAGTATTTT. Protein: CAWSVGSTDTQYF.

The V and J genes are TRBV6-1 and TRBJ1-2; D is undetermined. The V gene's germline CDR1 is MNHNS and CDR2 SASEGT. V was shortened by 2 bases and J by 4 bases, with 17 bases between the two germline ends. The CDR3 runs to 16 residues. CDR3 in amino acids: CASSESPSGGIYGYTF. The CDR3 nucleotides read TGTGCCAGCAGTGAAAGCCCGAGCGGCGGGATCTATGGCTACACCTTC.

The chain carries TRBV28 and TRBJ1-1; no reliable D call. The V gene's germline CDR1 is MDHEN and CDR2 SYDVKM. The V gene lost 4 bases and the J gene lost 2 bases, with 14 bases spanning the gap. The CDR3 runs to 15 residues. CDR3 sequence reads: CASSSGGSGNTEAFF. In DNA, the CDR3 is TGTGCCAGCAGTTCCGGAGGGAGCGGAAACACTGAAGCTTTCTTT.

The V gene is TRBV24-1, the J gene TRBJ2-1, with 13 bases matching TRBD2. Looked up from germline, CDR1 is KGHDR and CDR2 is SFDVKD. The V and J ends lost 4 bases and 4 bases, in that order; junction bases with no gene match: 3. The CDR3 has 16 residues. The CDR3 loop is CATSERTSGGYNEQFF. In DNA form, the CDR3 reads TGTGCCACCAGTGAAAGGACTAGCGGGGGATACAATGAGCAGTTCTTC.

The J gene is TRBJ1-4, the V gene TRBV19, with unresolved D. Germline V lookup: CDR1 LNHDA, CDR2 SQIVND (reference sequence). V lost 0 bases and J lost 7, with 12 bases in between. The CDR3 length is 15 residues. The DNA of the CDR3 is TGTGCCAGTAGTATAGAACGGTCCGGCGGTGAAAAACTGTTTTTT. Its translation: CASSIERSGGEKLFF.

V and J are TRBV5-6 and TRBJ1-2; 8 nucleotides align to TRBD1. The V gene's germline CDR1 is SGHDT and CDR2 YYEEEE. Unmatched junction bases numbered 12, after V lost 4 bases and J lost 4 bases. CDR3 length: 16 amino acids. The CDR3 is CASSRWRMTGAYGYTF. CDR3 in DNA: TGTGCCAGCAGCCGCTGGAGGATGACAGGGGCCTATGGCTACACCTTC. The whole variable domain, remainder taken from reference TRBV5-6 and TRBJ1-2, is DAGVTQSPTHLIKTRGQQVTLRCSPKSGHDTVSWYQQALGQGPQFIFQYYEEEERQRGNFPDRFSGHQFPNYSSELNVNALLLGDSALYLCASSRWRMTGAYGYTFGSGTRLTVV.

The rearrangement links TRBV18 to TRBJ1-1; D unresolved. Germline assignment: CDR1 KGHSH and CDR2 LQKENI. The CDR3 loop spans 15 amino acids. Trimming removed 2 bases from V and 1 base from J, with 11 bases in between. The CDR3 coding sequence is TGTGCCAGCTCACCAACCATGGAGGGGAACACTGAAGCTTTCTTT. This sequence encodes CASSPTMEGNTEAFF.

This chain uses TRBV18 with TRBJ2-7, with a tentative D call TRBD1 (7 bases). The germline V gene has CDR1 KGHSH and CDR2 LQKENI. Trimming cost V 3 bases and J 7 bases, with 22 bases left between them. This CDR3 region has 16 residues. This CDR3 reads CASSPAGTASTREQYF. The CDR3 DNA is TGTGCCAGCTCACCCGCGGGGACAGCCTCTACGAGGGAGCAGTACTTC.

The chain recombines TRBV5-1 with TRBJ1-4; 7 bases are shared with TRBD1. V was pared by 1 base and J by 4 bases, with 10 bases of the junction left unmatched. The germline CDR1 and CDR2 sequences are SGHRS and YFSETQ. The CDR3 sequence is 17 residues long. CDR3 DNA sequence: TGCGCCAGCAGCTTGCAGATACCGGGACAGAATAATGAAAAACTGTTTTTT. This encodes CASSLQIPGQNNEKLFF.